This T cell receptor (beta chain) came from a study of cytomegalovirus exposure and HLA in healthy donors (dated by TCRdb to the late 2010s). Turning to the overall study: An earlier analysis of 587 of the donors reported over 250 Gb of sequence data and approximately 120 million unique TCR beta sequences obtained from around 190 million T cells. About 280 gigabases of sequencing data and around 80 million unique TCR sequences made up an early release that covered under 750 HLA-typed donors. Among the roughly 380 genotyped donors, 81% belonged to the genetic ancestry cluster associated with self-reported Caucasian donors. The study aimed to test whether cataloging public T cell receptors could reveal signatures of past pathogen exposure. The study profiled the T cell repertoires of approximately 700 subjects by immunosequencing and related them to cytomegalovirus serostatus. In addition to the first cohort of around 670 subjects, a separate validation cohort of 120 different subjects was used. To predict cytomegalovirus infection status, the study brought together high-throughput TCR immunosequencing, statistical association of individual TCRs with disease status, and machine learning. A later analysis re-analyzed previously published TCR beta repertoires from about 600 donors and added high-resolution HLA genotyping to study TCR occurrence patterns. Rather than using new phenotypic data, the later analysis identified candidate immune exposures from TCR beta sequences and from how often those sequences occurred across donors. In an earlier analysis of 587 of the donors, high-throughput TCR beta sequencing was used to judge whether each TCR beta V gene segment behaved as functional or pseudogenic. Donor age, sex, ethnicity and CMV serostatus were compiled alongside the repertoire data. In a later genetic analysis, genome-wide SNP genotypes for about 55% of the roughly 700 donors were used, and that subset was treated as a discovery cohort. All discovery cohort repertoires had been generated on a single sequencing platform. HLA typing included class I and class II loci at four-digit resolution. Typing coverage differed by locus: A, B, C, DRB1 and DQB1 were typed in roughly 629-630 donors, DQA1 in roughly 500, DPA1 in around 580, and DPB1 in just under 490. Because of strong linkage in the cohort, roughly five DR-DQ haplotypes were treated as single units for association and clustering. Among some 400 genotyped donors of the cohort, an average of around 240,000 unique TCR beta nucleotide sequences was sequenced per donor, of which 15% to 20% were non-productive.

The research as a whole found: A further reported finding was that TCR beta sequences accurately predicted the HLA-A and HLA-B alleles for most subjects in the first cohort. In an earlier analysis of about 600 of the donors, most TCR beta V segments appeared in productive rearrangements about 90% or about 30% of the time, broadly matching IMGT annotations. Because counts were too low, 15 to 20 rarely observed V segments, including chromosome 9 orphons, were excluded from the earlier analysis of roughly 580 of the donors. Linkage disequilibrium might explain the correlated functional status among segregating V segments, but an unknown experimental factor could not be excluded. The 87-base-pair reads could not distinguish some IMGT-functional V segments, including TRBV6-2 and TRBV6-3, so those segments were excluded. The cohort was sequenced for TCR beta chains only, and without alpha or paired-chain data the features that could be detected were limited. In a later analysis, several top co-occurrence clusters were reported to appear linked to parvovirus B19, influenza, CMV and Epstein-Barr virus. Because HLA typing was missing for some donors at each locus, association tests included only the typed subset. The authors suggested that the approach could potentially be extended to other disease states and immunological phenotypes. Assigning TCR associations to individual alleles was difficult when HLA alleles, especially DR and DQ, strongly co-occurred. Compared with the 666-donor mean, donors in an Asian-associated ancestry cluster had fewer N-insertions in productive TCRs, according to a later genetic analysis. A cluster of highly shared sequence variants was judged likely to be a technical artifact of the sequencing pipeline. A later analysis associated around 16,000 TCR beta sequences with specific HLA alleles at a false discovery rate of 0.05. A later analysis found that most CMV-associated TCR beta chains appeared HLA-restricted, with HLA associations seemingly driven largely by CMV exposure. A total of roughly 160 TCR beta chains were listed by the study as associated with cytomegalovirus. V-gene and J-gene trimming of TCR beta chains was associated with a missense DCLRE1C variant in a later genetic analysis, and the association was replicated in an independent cohort. In a later analysis, the rate of TCR association differed among HLA loci, with DRB1 alleles having the most associated TCRs and HLA-C alleles having the fewest. For the cohort, immune exposure information was limited to CMV serostatus. Compared with equally common non-associated chains, HLA-associated TCR beta chains in a later analysis were more clonally expanded and had lower generation probabilities. The classifier was reported to diagnose cytomegalovirus status with high specificity and sensitivity in both the original cohort and the validation cohort. While some public TCRs were present in many individuals, most TCR sequences turned up only very rarely across donors. The presence/absence analyses assumed that sequencing depth was roughly uniform across donors, and that assumption may not be true. A few of the identified cytomegalovirus-associated TCR beta chains were confirmed in vitro to be specific for cytomegalovirus antigens.

CDR1 LGHNA and CDR2 YSLEER are derived from the germline V gene. From the cysteine up to the phenylalanine, the CDR3 has a length of 16 residues. Only the CDR3 portion is preserved as DNA: 48 bases, with reading frame beginning at the first base. Trimming takes 4 bases off V and 4 bases off J; junction bases not matched to a gene: 12. With respect to this clone: The clone's antigen remains unknown. No qualities accompany the bases; no much larger clone lies one base away.

The cohort was made up of 500 to 800 healthy bone marrow donors. Cohort members were all nominally healthy when sampled, although unrecorded immune exposures were likely present. The donor tested CMV seronegative and was one of the 352 seronegative cohort members. Every donor gave a peripheral blood sample, and the peripheral blood mononuclear cells from that sample were used for TCR beta sequencing. Genomic DNA was extracted from the blood cell samples with the Qiagen DNeasy Blood Extraction Kit. The method was the immunoSEQ multiplex PCR assay. For the multiplex PCR, a mixture combining 60 forward primers for TCR Vbeta segments and 13 reverse primers for TCR Jbeta segments was used. A multiplex PCR assay on genomic DNA amplified the CDR3 region of rearranged TCR beta genes. Amplified TCR beta libraries were sequenced as 87-base-pair reads on the Illumina HiSeq System. In the authors' own workflow: A later analysis counted about 80 million unique TCR beta chains across the 666 repertoires, and approximately 11 million of these chains were shared by at least two donors. Raw reads were error-corrected and collapsed into unique sequences with a nearest-neighbor algorithm that merged closely related sequences to remove PCR and sequencing errors. V, D and J gene segments were assigned by aligning CDR3 sequences to IMGT reference sequences. For a sequence to be retained, at least a six-nucleotide match to both a V gene segment and a J gene segment was required. Rearrangements were called productive when the CDR3 lacked stop codons and stayed in frame with V and J; all others were non-productive. CDR3 was defined according to IMGT convention as the region running from the second conserved V-encoded cysteine to the conserved J-encoded phenylalanine. The earlier analysis of some 550 of the donors excluded any sequence lacking an unambiguous match to a single V gene segment. An earlier analysis of 550 to 650 of the donors classified V segments as functional when productive rearrangements were above 56.7% and as segregating when the standard deviation between donors was above 5%. To diagnose cytomegalovirus status from the catalog of TCR beta chain sequences, a statistical classification framework was built. In a later analysis, TCR nucleotide sequences were compared against IMGT/GENE-DB human TR gene sequences so that V and J genes could be assigned. A later analysis assigned CDR3 sequences and most-parsimonious VDJ recombination scenarios with the TCRdist pipeline. A later analysis defined each TCR beta chain by its CDR3 amino acid sequence plus V-gene family, and excluded reads lacking a unique V-gene family. In a later analysis, approximately 590 highly shared, low-generation-probability nucleotide sequences were removed to address suspected cross-contamination and a sequencing artifact. In a later analysis, a clonal expansion index for each public chain was calculated from normalized within-repertoire ranks of inferred template counts. In a later analysis, generation probabilities were computed using a VDJ recombination model fitted to out-of-frame rearrangements, and the results were checked against IGoR. In a later analysis, hypergeometric tests were used to score TCR-TCR, TCR-HLA and TCR-CMV co-occurrence, with a repertoire-size bias correction applied to TCR pairs. To estimate false discovery rates, a later analysis permuted the HLA or CMV assignments 20 times. In a later analysis, co-occurring TCRs were grouped using DBSCAN, with TCRdist sequence similarity added in when clustering inside HLA-allele-positive subsets. For co-occurrence clustering, repertoires with fewer than 30,000 or more than 120,000 public chains were excluded, along with roughly 5 repertoires with anomalous nucleotide sharing. What TCRdb holds here is the immuneACCESS table cut down to in-frame rearrangements. Part of the clones is not present; checked against another copy, under half of the missing clones reflect an unresolved V gene, and the others are unexplained. V, J and clone size were drawn from that table, and D and trimming were deduced from the DNA. The table for this sample lists under 85,000 clones; 75% to 80% of them were counted only once. The ten top clones hold 2.5% to 3.5% of the sample.

The chain employs TRBV4-3 and TRBJ1-1; TRBD1 agrees with 7 junctional bases. The sequence derives from a man younger than 35 in good health and CMV-seronegative. Material: PBMCs. The bases read TGCGCCAGCAGCCCGACCAGGGGGGCGAAGGGCACTGAAGCTTTCTTT. Its protein is CASSPTRGAKGTEAFF.